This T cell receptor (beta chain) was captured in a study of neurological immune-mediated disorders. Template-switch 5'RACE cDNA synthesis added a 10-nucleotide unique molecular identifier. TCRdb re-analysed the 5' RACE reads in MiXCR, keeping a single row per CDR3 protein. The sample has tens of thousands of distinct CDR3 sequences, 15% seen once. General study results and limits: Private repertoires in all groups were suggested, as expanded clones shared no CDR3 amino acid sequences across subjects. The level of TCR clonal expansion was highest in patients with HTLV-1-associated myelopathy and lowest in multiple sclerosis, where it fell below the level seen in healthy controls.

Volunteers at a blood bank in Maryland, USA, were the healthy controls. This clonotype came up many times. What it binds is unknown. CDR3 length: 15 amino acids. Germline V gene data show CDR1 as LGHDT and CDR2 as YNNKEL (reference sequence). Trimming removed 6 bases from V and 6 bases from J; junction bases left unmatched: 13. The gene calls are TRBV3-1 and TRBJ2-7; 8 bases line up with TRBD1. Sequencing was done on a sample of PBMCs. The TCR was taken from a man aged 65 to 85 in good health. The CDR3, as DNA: TGTGCCAGCAGTCTTCACCAGGACAGGGCAGCCGAGCAGTACTTC. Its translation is CASSLHQDRAAEQYF.